The 2 T cell receptor beta chains below come from one sample, sequenced in a study of cytomegalovirus exposure and HLA in healthy donors (dated by TCRdb to 2016 to 2017). The library was produced with the immunoSEQ multiplex PCR assay. The multiplex PCR relied on a mix of 60 forward primers for TCR Vbeta segments and 13 reverse primers for TCR Jbeta segments. Not all clones reach the TCRdb copy of this immuneACCESS table, which keeps in-frame sequences only. Checked studies attribute under half of the gap to unresolved V genes and leave the rest unexplained. The sample records 190,000 or so clones, over 80% of which are singletons. Roughly 1.6% of the sample goes to the ten largest clones. The sequencing input was PBMCs. The source is a man aged 50-60 years in good health and CMV-seronegative.

The J gene is TRBJ2-5, the V gene TRBV6-5, with 8 bases aligning to TRBD2. The CDR3 has 14 residues. The J segment lost 0 bases and the V segment lost 8 bases, leaving 5 bases of the junction unmatched. CDR1 is MNHEY, CDR2 SVGAGI, per germline. This chain's CDR3 is CASSAGGYQETQYF. The CDR3 coding sequence is TGTGCCAGCTCCGCGGGGGGCTACCAAGAGACCCAGTACTTC.

The genes are TRBV7-9 and TRBJ2-2; 8 nucleotides line up with TRBD2. J lost 4 bases, V lost 11 bases, and 15 bases had no gene match. Germline V gene data show CDR1 as SEHNR and CDR2 as FQNEAQ (reference sequence). The CDR3 loop spans 16 amino acids. The CDR3 bases are TGTGCCTCCCGCCCACTGGGACTAGGAGGCACCGGGGAGCTGTTTTTT. Amino acids: CASRPLGLGGTGELFF.